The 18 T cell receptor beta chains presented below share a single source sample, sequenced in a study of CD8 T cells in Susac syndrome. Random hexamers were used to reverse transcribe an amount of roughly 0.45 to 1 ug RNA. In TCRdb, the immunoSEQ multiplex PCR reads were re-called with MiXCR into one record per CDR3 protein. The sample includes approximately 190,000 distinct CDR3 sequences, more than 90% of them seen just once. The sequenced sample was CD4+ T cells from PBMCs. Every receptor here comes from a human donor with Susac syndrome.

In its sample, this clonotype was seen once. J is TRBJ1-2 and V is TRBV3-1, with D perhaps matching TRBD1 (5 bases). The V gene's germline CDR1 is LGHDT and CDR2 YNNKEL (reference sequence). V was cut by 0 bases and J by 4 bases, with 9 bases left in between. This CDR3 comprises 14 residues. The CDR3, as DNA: TGTGCCAGCAGCCAAGACAGGGATGCCTATGGCTACACCTTC. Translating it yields CASSQDRDAYGYTF.

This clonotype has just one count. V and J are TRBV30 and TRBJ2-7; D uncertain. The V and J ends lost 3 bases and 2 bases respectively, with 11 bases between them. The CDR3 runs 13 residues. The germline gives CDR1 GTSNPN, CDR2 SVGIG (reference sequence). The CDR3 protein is CAWSSGFTYEQYF. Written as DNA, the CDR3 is TGTGCCTGGAGCTCGGGCTTTACCTACGAGCAGTACTTC.

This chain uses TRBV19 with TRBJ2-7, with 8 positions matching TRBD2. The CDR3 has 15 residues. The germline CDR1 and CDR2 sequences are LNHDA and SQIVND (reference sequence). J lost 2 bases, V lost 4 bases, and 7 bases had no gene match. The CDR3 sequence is CASSTLAGLAYEQYF. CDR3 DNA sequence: TGTGCCAGTAGTACGCTAGCGGGCCTTGCCTACGAGCAGTACTTC.

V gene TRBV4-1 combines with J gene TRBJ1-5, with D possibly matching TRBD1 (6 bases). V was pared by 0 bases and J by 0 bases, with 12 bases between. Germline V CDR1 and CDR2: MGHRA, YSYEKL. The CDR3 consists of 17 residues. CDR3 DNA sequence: TGCGCCAGCAGCCAAGATCCGGACAGATATAGCAATCAGCCCCAGCATTTT. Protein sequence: CASSQDPDRYSNQPQHF.

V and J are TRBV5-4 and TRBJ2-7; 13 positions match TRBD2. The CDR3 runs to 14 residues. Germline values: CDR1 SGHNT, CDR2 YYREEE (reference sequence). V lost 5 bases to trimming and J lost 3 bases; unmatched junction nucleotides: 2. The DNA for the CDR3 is TGTGCCAGCAGTTGGACTAGCGGGGGCTACGAGCAGTACTTC. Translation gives CASSWTSGGYEQYF.

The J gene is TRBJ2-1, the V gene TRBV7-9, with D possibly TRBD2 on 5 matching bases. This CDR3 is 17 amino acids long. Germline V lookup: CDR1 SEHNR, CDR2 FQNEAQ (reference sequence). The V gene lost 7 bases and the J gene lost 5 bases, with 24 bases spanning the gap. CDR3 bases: TGTGCCAGCACCCTGAGCCGGGTGGGGAGCCAGGACAATGAGCAGTTCTTC. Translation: CASTLSRVGSQDNEQFF.

CDR3 nucleotide sequence: TGTGCCAGCAGCTTAGTAGCGTCGTGGCTAGCGGGACACAATGAGCAGTTCTTC. It is translated as CASSLVASWLAGHNEQFF. The J gene is TRBJ2-1, the V gene TRBV7-9; 9 bases are a match to TRBD2. The CDR3 is 18 amino acids. V lost 1 base, J lost 5 bases, and 12 bases stayed unmatched. CDR1 is SEHNR, CDR2 FQNEAQ, per germline (reference sequence).

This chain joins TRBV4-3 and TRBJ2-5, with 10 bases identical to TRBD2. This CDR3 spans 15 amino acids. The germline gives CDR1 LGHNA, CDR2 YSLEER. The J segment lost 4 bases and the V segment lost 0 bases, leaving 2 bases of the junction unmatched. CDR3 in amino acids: CASSQDVAGGETQYF. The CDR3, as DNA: TGCGCCAGCAGCCAAGACGTAGCGGGAGGAGAGACCCAGTACTTC.

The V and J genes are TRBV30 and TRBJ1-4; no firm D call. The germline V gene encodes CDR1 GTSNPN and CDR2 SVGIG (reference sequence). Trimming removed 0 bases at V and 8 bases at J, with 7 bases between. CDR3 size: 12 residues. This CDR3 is CAWSVVWEKLFF. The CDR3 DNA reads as TGTGCCTGGAGTGTTGTGTGGGAAAAACTGTTTTTT.

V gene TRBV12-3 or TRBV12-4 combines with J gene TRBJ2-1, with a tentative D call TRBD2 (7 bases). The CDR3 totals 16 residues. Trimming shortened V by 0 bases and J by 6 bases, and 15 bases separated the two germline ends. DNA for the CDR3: TGTGCCAGCAGTTTAGCGGGGGGGCTTTGGCCCAATGAGCAGTTCTTC. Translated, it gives CASSLAGGLWPNEQFF.

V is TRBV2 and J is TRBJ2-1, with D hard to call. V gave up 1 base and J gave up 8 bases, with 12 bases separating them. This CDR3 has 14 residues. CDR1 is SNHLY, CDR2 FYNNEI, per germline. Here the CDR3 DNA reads TGTGCCAGCAGTGAAGGGCTCGGTGGGGATGAGCAGTTCTTC. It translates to CASSEGLGGDEQFF.

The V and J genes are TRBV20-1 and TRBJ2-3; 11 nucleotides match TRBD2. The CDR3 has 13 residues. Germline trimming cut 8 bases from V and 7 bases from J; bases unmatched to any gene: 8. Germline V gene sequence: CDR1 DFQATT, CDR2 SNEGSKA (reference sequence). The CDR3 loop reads CSLAGGVFNTQYF. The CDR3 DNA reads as TGCAGTCTAGCGGGGGGAGTTTTCAATACGCAGTATTTT.

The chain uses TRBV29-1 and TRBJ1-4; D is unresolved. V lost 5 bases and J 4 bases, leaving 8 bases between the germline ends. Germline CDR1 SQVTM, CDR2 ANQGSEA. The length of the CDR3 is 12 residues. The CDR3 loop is CSVLSGNEKLFF. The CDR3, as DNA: TGCAGCGTTCTATCGGGTAATGAAAAACTGTTTTTT.

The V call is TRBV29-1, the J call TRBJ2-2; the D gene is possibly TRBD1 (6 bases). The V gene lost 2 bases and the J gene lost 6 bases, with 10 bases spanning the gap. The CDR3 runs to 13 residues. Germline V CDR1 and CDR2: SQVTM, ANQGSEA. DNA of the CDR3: TGCAGCGTTGAAAAGACAGGTCCCGGGGAGCTGTTTTTT. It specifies CSVEKTGPGELFF.

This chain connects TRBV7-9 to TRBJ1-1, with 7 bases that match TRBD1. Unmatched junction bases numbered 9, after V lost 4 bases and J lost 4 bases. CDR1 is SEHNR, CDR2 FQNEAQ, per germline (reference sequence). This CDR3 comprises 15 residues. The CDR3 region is CASSSRQGWVTEAFF. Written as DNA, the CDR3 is TGTGCCAGCAGCTCGCGACAGGGTTGGGTCACTGAAGCTTTCTTT.

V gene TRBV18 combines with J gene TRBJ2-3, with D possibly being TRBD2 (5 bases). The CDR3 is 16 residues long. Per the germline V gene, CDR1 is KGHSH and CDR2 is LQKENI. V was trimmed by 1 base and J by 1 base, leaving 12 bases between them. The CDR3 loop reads CASSPRPGRRTDTQYF. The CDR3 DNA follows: TGTGCCAGCTCACCACGACCGGGGAGACGCACAGATACGCAGTATTTT.

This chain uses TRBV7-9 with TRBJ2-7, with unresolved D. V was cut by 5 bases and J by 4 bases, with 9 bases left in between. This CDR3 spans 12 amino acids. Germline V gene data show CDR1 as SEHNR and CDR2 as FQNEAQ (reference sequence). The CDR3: CASSQELYEQYF. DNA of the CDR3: TGTGCCAGCAGCCAAGAGTTATACGAGCAGTACTTC.

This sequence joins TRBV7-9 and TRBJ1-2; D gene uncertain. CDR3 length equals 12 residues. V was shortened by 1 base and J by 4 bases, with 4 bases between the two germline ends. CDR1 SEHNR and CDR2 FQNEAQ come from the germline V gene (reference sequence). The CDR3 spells CASSLDIYGYTF. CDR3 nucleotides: TGTGCCAGCAGCTTAGACATCTATGGCTACACCTTC.